This TCR beta chain was recovered during a study of cytomegalovirus exposure and HLA in healthy donors. General study points: Upon later analysis, TCR association rates were observed to vary by HLA locus, being highest for DRB1 and lowest for HLA-C. The study reported that TCR beta sequences accurately predicted HLA-A and HLA-B alleles in most subjects. Follow-up analysis later connected one missense variant in DCLRE1C with trimming of TCR beta V- and J-genes.

Vbeta (60) and Jbeta (13) primers were used in the PCR. Measured with immunoSEQ multiplex PCR; TCRdb has only the in-frame clones, and not every one. The table includes about 120,000 clones, around three quarters detected once. This clone has only a few counts. Its target is not known. With V trimmed by 6 bases and J by 4 bases, 6 bases remained unmatched. This CDR3 region has 14 residues. CDR1 and CDR2 from the germline V gene are MNHEY and SVGAGI. Sequencing used PBMCs. The TCR originated in a woman aged 40 to 50 in good health and CMV-seropositive. The gene calls are TRBV6-5 and TRBJ1-2; 9 bases are a match to TRBD1. The CDR3 here is CASSYGQGRYGYTF. The CDR3 nucleotides read TGTGCCAGCAGCTACGGACAGGGGCGCTATGGCTACACCTTC.